This T cell receptor beta chain came from a study of CD8 T cells in ankylosing spondylitis. CDR1 LGHDT and CDR2 YNNKEL come from the germline V gene (reference sequence). Losses at the gene ends were 4 bases for V and 10 bases for J; bases not matched to a gene: 7. The CDR3 spans 13 residues. This clonotype was counted at least ten times. Antigen unknown. Study-level results: Blood from ankylosing spondylitis patients appeared to carry a characteristic roughly eight-variant TCR beta motif. It was reported that disease-linked clones were significantly enriched in matched ankylosing spondylitis synovial fluid.

A single record per CDR3 protein comes from TCRdb applying MiXCR to the 5' RACE reads. The sample shows some 140,000 distinct CDR3 sequences, about 7% of them seen only once. J is TRBJ2-1 and V is TRBV3-1; 7 nucleotides line up with TRBD2. Specimen: blood, either unsorted or a sorted T cell fraction (not recorded which). The receptor's source is a female donor with ankylosing spondylitis or in good health (not recorded which). This CDR3 reads CASSRTSAGEQFF. The DNA of the CDR3 is TGTGCCAGCAGCCGAACTAGCGCTGGGGAGCAGTTCTTC.